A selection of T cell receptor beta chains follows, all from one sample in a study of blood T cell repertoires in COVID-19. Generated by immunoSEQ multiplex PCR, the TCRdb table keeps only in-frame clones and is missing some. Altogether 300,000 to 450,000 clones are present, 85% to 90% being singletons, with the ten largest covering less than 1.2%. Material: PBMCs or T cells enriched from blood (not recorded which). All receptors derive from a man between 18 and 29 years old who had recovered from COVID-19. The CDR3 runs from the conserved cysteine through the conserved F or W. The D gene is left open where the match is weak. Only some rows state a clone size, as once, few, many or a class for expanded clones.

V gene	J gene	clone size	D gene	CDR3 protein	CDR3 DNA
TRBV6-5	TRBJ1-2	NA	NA	CASCRGGRANYGYTF	TGTGCCAGCTGCCGGGGGGGGCGAGCTAACTATGGCTACACCTTC
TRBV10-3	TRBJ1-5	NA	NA	CATHPGSNQPQHF	TGTGCCACCCACCCGGGTAGCAATCAGCCCCAGCATTTT
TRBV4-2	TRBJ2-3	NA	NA	CASSQPLVGGALVGTDTQYF	TGTGCCAGCAGCCAACCTCTAGTGGGGGGGGCTCTGGTCGGGACAGATACGCAGTATTTT
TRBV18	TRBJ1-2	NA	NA	CASSPQSRPADGYTF	TGTGCCAGCTCACCACAATCTCGACCTGCGGATGGCTACACCTTC
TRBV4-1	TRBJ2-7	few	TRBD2	CASSPKGLAGYNEQYF	TGCGCCAGCAGCCCGAAGGGACTAGCGGGATACAACGAGCAGTACTTC
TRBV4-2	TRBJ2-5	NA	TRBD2	CASSQDPGTSGETQYF	TGTGCCAGCAGCCAAGATCCCGGGACTAGCGGAGAGACCCAGTACTTC
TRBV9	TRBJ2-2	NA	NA	CASSVGLRSTGELFF	TGTGCCAGCAGCGTAGGTCTAAGGAGCACCGGGGAGCTGTTTTTT
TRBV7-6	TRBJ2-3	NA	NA	CASSFRESTDTQYF	TGTGCCAGCAGCTTTAGGGAGAGCACAGATACGCAGTATTTT
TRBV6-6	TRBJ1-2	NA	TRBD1	CASSRPPGQGRGYGYTF	TGTGCCAGCAGCCGACCGCCGGGACAGGGGAGGGGCTATGGCTACACCTTC
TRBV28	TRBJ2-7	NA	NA	CASRAAYEQYF	TGTGCCAGCAGGGCAGCCTACGAGCAGTACTTC
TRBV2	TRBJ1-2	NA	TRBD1	CASRKQGVSDYGYTF	TGTGCCAGTAGAAAGCAGGGGGTATCGGACTATGGCTACACCTTC
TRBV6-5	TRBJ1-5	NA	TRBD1	CASSFMDRANQPQHF	TGTGCCAGCAGTTTTATGGACAGGGCCAATCAGCCCCAGCATTTT
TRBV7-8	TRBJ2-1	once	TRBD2	CASSPRGTSGDYNEQFF	TGTGCCAGCAGCCCCCGGGGGACTAGCGGGGATTACAATGAGCAGTTCTTC
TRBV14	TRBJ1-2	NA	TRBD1	CASSQGTGTGYGYTF	TGTGCCAGCAGCCAAGGAACCGGGACAGGATATGGCTACACCTTC
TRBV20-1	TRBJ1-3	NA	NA	CSASLGAGGNTIYF	TGCAGTGCTAGTCTTGGGGCAGGGGGAAACACCATATATTTT
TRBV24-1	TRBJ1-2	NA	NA	CAIVPRESNYGYTF	TGTGCCATCGTCCCCAGGGAATCTAACTATGGCTACACCTTC
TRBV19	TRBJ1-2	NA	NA	CASSTLTGGDGYTF	TGTGCCAGTAGTACTTTGACAGGAGGCGATGGCTACACCTTC
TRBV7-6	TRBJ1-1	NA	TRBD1	CASSPEGQGAGAFF	TGTGCCAGCAGCCCGGAGGGACAGGGGGCCGGAGCTTTCTTT
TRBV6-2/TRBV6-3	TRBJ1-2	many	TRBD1	CASSYWQGVDGYTF	TGTGCCAGCAGTTATTGGCAGGGGGTTGATGGCTACACCTTC
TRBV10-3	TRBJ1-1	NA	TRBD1	CAINPGQGTEAFF	TGTGCCATCAATCCGGGACAGGGGACTGAAGCTTTCTTT
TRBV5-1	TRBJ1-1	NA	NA	CASSLEGGEAFF	TGCGCCAGCAGCTTGGAGGGTGGGGAGGCTTTCTTT
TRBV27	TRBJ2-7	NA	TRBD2	CASSTSGGPGYEQYF	TGTGCCAGCAGTACATCGGGAGGGCCGGGTTACGAGCAGTACTTC
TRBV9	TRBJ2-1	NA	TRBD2	CASTTGTSNYNEQFF	TGTGCCAGTACCACCGGGACTAGCAACTACAATGAGCAGTTCTTC
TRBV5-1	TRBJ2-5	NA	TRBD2	CASSLTPQRGGETQYF	TGCGCCAGCAGCTTGACTCCTCAGCGGGGTGGCGAGACCCAGTACTTC
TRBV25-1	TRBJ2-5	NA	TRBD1	CASSGYRGVKETQYF	TGTGCCAGCAGTGGATACAGGGGAGTTAAAGAGACCCAGTACTTC
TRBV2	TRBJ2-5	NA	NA	CASSERRLQETQYF	TGTGCCAGCAGTGAACGTCGTCTACAAGAGACCCAGTACTTC
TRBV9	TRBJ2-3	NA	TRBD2	CASSDPGGLALPDTQYF	TGTGCCAGCAGTGACCCCGGGGGACTAGCGCTCCCAGATACGCAGTATTTT
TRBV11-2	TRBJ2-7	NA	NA	CASSFDVGLHEQYF	TGTGCCAGCAGCTTTGACGTGGGACTTCACGAGCAGTACTTC
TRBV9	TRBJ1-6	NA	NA	CASSHDPDSRNSPLHF	TGTGCCAGCAGCCACGATCCGGACTCCAGGAATTCACCCCTCCACTTT
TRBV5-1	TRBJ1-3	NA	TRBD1	CASNEGANGNTIYF	TGCGCCAGCAACGAGGGGGCGAACGGAAACACCATATATTTT
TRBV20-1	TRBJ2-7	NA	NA	CSASSSYEQYF	TGCAGTGCTAGCTCCAGTTACGAGCAGTACTTC
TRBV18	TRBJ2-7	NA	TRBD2	CASSPPSSGRNEQYF	TGTGCCAGCTCACCACCGTCGAGCGGGAGAAACGAGCAGTACTTC
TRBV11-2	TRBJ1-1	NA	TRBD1	CASSWGSGTGRTEAFF	TGTGCCAGCAGCTGGGGATCCGGGACAGGGAGAACTGAAGCTTTCTTT
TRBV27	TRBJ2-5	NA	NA	CASRGALRQETQYF	TGTGCCAGCAGGGGGGCACTACGCCAAGAGACCCAGTACTTC
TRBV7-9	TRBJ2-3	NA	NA	CASSLSEGEADTQYF	TGTGCCAGCAGCTTATCCGAGGGAGAAGCAGATACGCAGTATTTT
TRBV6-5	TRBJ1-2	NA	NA	CASSVREPSYGYTF	TGTGCCAGCAGCGTACGGGAGCCAAGCTATGGCTACACCTTC
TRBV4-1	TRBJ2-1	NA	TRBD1	CASSQGRFGTGAYNEQFF	TGCGCCAGCAGCCAAGGAAGGTTCGGGACAGGGGCTTACAATGAGCAGTTCTTC
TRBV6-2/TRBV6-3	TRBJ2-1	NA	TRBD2	CASSSAREGSNEQFF	TGTGCCAGCAGTTCTGCCCGGGAGGGAAGCAATGAGCAGTTCTTC
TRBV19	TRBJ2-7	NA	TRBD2	CASSPGGSGTYEQYF	TGTGCCAGTAGCCCCGGGGGTAGCGGGACGTACGAGCAGTACTTC
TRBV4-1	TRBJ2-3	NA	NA	CASSLRQNLGNTQYF	TGCGCCAGCAGCCTGCGACAGAATTTAGGGAATACGCAGTATTTT
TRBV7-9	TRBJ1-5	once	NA	CASSLGGTSNQPQHF	TGTGCCAGCAGCTTAGGTGGGACAAGCAATCAGCCCCAGCATTTT
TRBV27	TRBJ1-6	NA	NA	CASSLGTGSENSPLHF	NA
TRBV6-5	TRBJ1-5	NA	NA	CASSLQQGQPQHF	TGTGCCAGCAGTCTCCAACAGGGTCAGCCCCAGCATTTT
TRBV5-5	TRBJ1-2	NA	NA	CASSLLGARGYTF	TGTGCCAGCAGCTTGTTGGGGGCACGGGGCTACACCTTC
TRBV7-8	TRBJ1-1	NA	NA	CASSLGDSLNTEAFF	TGTGCCAGCAGCTTAGGAGACAGCTTGAACACTGAAGCTTTCTTT
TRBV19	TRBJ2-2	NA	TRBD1	CASSTGQGLTGELFF	TGTGCCAGTAGTACAGGACAGGGGTTGACCGGGGAGCTGTTTTTT
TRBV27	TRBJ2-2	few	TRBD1	CASSSGTAGELFF	TGTGCCAGCAGTTCCGGGACAGCCGGGGAGCTGTTTTTT
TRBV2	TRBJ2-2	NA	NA	CASSEGRNTGELFF	TGTGCCAGCAGTGAAGGGAGGAACACCGGGGAGCTGTTTTTT
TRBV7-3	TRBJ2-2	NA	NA	CASSHRGLYTGELFF	TGTGCCAGCAGCCACCGGGGTCTTTACACCGGGGAGCTGTTTTTT
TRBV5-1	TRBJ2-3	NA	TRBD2	CASSLILAGGGDTQYF	TGCGCCAGCAGCTTGATACTAGCGGGAGGAGGGGATACGCAGTATTTT
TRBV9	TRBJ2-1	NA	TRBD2	CASSVVGTSGVNEQFF	TGTGCCAGCAGCGTAGTAGGGACTAGCGGGGTCAATGAGCAGTTCTTC
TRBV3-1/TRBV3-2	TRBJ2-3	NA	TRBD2	CASSSSRGGTQYF	TGTGCCAGCAGCTCTAGTCGGGGGGGTACGCAGTATTTT
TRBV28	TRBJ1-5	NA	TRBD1	CASSFGGTGTNQPQHF	TGTGCCAGCAGTTTTGGTGGGACAGGGACGAATCAGCCCCAGCATTTT
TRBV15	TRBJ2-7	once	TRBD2	CATSREASGSSYEQYF	TGTGCCACCAGCAGAGAGGCTAGCGGGAGCTCCTACGAGCAGTACTTC
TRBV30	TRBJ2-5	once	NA	CAWSVLETQYF	TGTGCCTGGAGTGTACTGGAGACCCAGTACTTC